Shown below are 21 T cell receptor beta chains from a single sample sequenced in a study of blood T cell repertoires in COVID-19. The method was immunoSEQ multiplex PCR; TCRdb's version includes in-frame clones alone and lacks a portion of them. The data contain fewer than 350,000 clones, around 90% of them singletons. Sequenced material: PBMCs or T cells enriched from blood (not recorded which). These receptors originate from a woman in her fifties or sixties in a cohort exposed to, infected with or recovered from COVID-19 (not recorded which).

This chain uses TRBV27 with TRBJ2-5, with no clear D. CDR3 length: 14 residues. The V end lost 2 bases, the J end lost 1 base, and 8 bases lay between the germline ends. The germline V gene has CDR1 MNHEY and CDR2 SMNVEV (reference sequence). The CDR3 DNA reads TGTGCCAGCAGTTTACGTAGTAGCCAAGAGACCCAGTACTTC. Translating gives CASSLRSSQETQYF.

The V call is TRBV2, the J call TRBJ2-7; D perhaps matches TRBD1 (5 bases). Trimming took 7 bases from V and 6 from J, leaving 16 bases between them. Germline V gives CDR1 SNHLY, CDR2 FYNNEI. The CDR3 consists of 13 residues. The DNA for the CDR3 is TGTGCCAGCAATATCAGGGAAGGGTCCGAGCAGTACTTC. Its protein is CASNIREGSEQYF.

The CDR3 loop is CASTDRGEGNTIYF. The CDR3 region has the DNA TGTGCCAGCACCGACAGGGGCGAGGGAAACACCATATATTTT. This chain joins TRBV6-5 and TRBJ1-3; 8 nucleotides align to TRBD1. The CDR3 is 14 residues long. Per germline, CDR1 MNHEY and CDR2 SVGAGI. Losses at the gene ends were 7 bases for V and 4 bases for J; bases not matched to a gene: 6.

This sequence joins TRBV7-6 and TRBJ2-5; 10 positions match TRBD2. Per germline, CDR1 SGHVS and CDR2 FNYEAQ. Trimming at V came to 1 base and at J to 2 bases, leaving 7 bases not matched to a gene. CDR3 length: 17 amino acids. In DNA, the CDR3 is TGTGCCAGCAGCTTAGTGCCCACTAGCGGGACTCAAGAGACCCAGTACTTC. Encoded protein: CASSLVPTSGTQETQYF.

This chain connects TRBV9 to TRBJ1-2, with 8 positions matching TRBD1. With V trimmed by 3 bases and J by 7 bases, 5 bases remained unmatched. Germline V gene data show CDR1 as SGDLS and CDR2 as YYNGEE. The CDR3 is 13 residues long. CDR3: CASSAQGAVGYTF. In DNA form, the CDR3 reads TGTGCCAGCAGCGCGCAGGGGGCAGTTGGCTACACCTTC.

The chain combines TRBV11-2 with TRBJ2-7; D gene ambiguous. This CDR3 has 13 amino acids. Germline values: CDR1 SGHAT, CDR2 FQNNGV. Between the trimmed V and J ends, which lost 5 bases and 4 bases, there was a span of 12 bases. CDR3 loop: CASSPNSGYEQYF. CDR3 nucleotide sequence: TGTGCCAGCAGCCCGAACTCAGGATACGAGCAGTACTTC.

V and J are TRBV19 and TRBJ2-3; maybe TRBD1 (5 bases). The CDR3 totals 14 residues. V lost 5 bases, J lost 0 bases, and 9 bases lay in between. The germline V gene has CDR1 LNHDA and CDR2 SQIVND (reference sequence). CDR3 sequence (DNA): TGTGCCAGTAGTCGACAGTCTAGCACAGATACGCAGTATTTT. Protein product: CASSRQSSTDTQYF. Variable domain in full (rest from reference TRBV19 and TRBJ2-3): DGGITQSPKYLFRKEGQNVTLSCEQNLNHDAMYWYRQDPGQGLRLIYYSQIVNDFQKGDIAEGYSVSREKKESFPLTVTSAQKNPTAFYLCASSRQSSTDTQYFGPGTRLTVL.

The chain combines TRBV19 with TRBJ1-5; 10 bases map to TRBD1. V shed 1 base, J shed 7 bases, and the junction held 4 bases outside the gene matches. Germline V gene lookup returns CDR1 LNHDA and CDR2 SQIVND (reference sequence). The CDR3 is made up of 15 amino acids. CDR3 loop: CASSIAGDRGQPQHF. As DNA, the CDR3 is TGTGCCAGTAGTATAGCCGGGGACAGGGGACAGCCCCAGCATTTT. Full variable domain (remainder filled in from reference TRBV19 and TRBJ1-5): DGGITQSPKYLFRKEGQNVTLSCEQNLNHDAMYWYRQDPGQGLRLIYYSQIVNDFQKGDIAEGYSVSREKKESFPLTVTSAQKNPTAFYLCASSIAGDRGQPQHFGDGTRLSIL.

The chain has TRBV3-1 (or the pseudogene TRBV3-2) and TRBJ2-2, with 7 positions matching TRBD1. Germline values: CDR1 LGHDT, CDR2 YNNKEL (reference sequence). The V segment lost 5 bases and the J segment 1 base; nucleotides outside the gene matches: 7. The CDR3 length is 16 residues. Written as DNA, the CDR3 is TGTGCCAGCAGCTATCGGACAGGCCGGAACACCGGGGAGCTGTTTTTT. Translated: CASSYRTGRNTGELFF.

The chain is built from TRBV2 and TRBJ1-1, with unresolved D. This CDR3 has 13 residues. Germline loops: CDR1 SNHLY, CDR2 FYNNEI. V lost 6 bases, J lost 1 base, and 9 bases lay in between. CDR3 sequence reads: CASRQQRNTEAFF. CDR3 DNA: TGTGCCAGCAGGCAACAGAGGAACACTGAAGCTTTCTTT.

The chain employs TRBV27 and TRBJ2-6; 8 bases align to TRBD2. This CDR3 is 17 amino acids long. CDR1 and CDR2 from the germline V gene are MNHEY and SMNVEV (reference sequence). The V and J ends lost 5 bases and 0 bases, in that order; junction bases with no gene match: 6. The CDR3 nucleotides read TGTGCCAGCAGTCTAGGACTAGCCTACTCTGGGGCCAACGTCCTGACTTTC. Translating it yields CASSLGLAYSGANVLTF.

The chain has TRBV28 and TRBJ2-2, with D possibly being TRBD2 (6 bases). The CDR3 extends over 16 amino acids. V was cut by 2 bases and J by 0 bases, with 10 bases left in between. Germline V gives CDR1 MDHEN, CDR2 SYDVKM. CDR3 sequence reads: CASSLMGGTNTGELFF. The CDR3 DNA reads as TGTGCCAGCAGTTTAATGGGGGGTACGAACACCGGGGAGCTGTTTTTT.

The rearrangement joins TRBV7-2 to TRBJ1-6, with 7 bases that match TRBD1. The V gene end was trimmed by 1 base and the J gene end by 9 bases; junction bases not matched to a gene: 3. This CDR3 region has 14 residues. Germline V CDR1 and CDR2: SGHTA, FQGNSA. In DNA, the CDR3 is TGTGCCAGCAGCTTAGTAGGGGGCGCTTCACCCCTCCACTTT. Its translation is CASSLVGGASPLHF.

The V gene is TRBV27, the J gene TRBJ2-7; 16 bases are shared with TRBD2. With 3 bases clipped from V and 5 bases from J, the junction kept 7 bases outside the gene matches. Germline V gene lookup returns CDR1 MNHEY and CDR2 SMNVEV (reference sequence). The CDR3 loop spans 17 amino acids. CDR3: CASSFSPGLAGGHEQYF. The CDR3 DNA sequence: TGTGCCAGCAGTTTTTCGCCGGGACTAGCGGGAGGGCACGAGCAGTACTTC.

The chain recombines TRBV2 with TRBJ1-1, with TRBD1 identical over 8 bases. This CDR3 spans 14 amino acids. Germline CDR1 is SNHLY and CDR2 is FYNNEI. The trim removed 5 bases at V and 1 base at J, leaving 3 bases unmatched. The CDR3 sequence is CASSNQGANTEAFF. The CDR3 DNA follows: TGTGCCAGCAGTAATCAGGGGGCGAACACTGAAGCTTTCTTT.

This clone was seen a single time. V usage is TRBV5-4 and J usage is TRBJ2-1; 8 bases line up with TRBD2. This CDR3 comprises 15 residues. CDR1 and CDR2 (germline): SGHNT, YYREEE (reference sequence). V lost 4 bases and J lost 0; bases outside the gene matches: 3. CDR3 DNA: TGTGCCAGCAGCGTTAGCGGGAACTCCTACAATGAGCAGTTCTTC. Residues: CASSVSGNSYNEQFF.

The V gene is TRBV28, the J gene TRBJ2-2; 9 bases are shared with TRBD1. The ends lost 3 bases at V and 6 bases at J; junction bases unmatched: 5. CDR3 length: 15 amino acids. Germline CDR1 MDHEN, CDR2 SYDVKM. CDR3 amino acids: CASSLGDRAAGELFF. The CDR3 coding sequence is TGTGCCAGCAGTTTGGGGGACAGGGCGGCCGGGGAGCTGTTTTTT. Supplemented by reference TRBV28 and TRBJ2-2, the full variable domain reads DVKVTQSSRYLVKRTGEKVFLECVQDMDHENMFWYRQDPGLGLRLIYFSYDVKMKEKGDIPEGYSVSREKKERFSLILESASTNQTSMYLCASSLGDRAAGELFFGEGSRLTVL.

The genes are TRBV7-9 and TRBJ1-1; no definite D call. Trimming removed 1 base at V and 8 bases at J, with 8 bases between. The CDR3 sequence is 12 residues long. In germline, CDR1 is SEHNR, CDR2 FQNEAQ (reference sequence). The CDR3 here is CASSLVPGEAFF. The CDR3 DNA reads TGTGCCAGCAGCTTAGTCCCCGGGGAAGCTTTCTTT.

The chain employs TRBV10-1 and TRBJ2-1, with TRBD2 matching 15 bases. The CDR3 sequence is 17 residues long. CDR1 WNHNN and CDR2 SYGVQD come from the germline V gene (reference sequence). J gave up 2 bases and V 4 bases, and 3 bases lay outside the gene matches. This CDR3 is CASSGTSGRATYNEQFF. The CDR3 coding sequence is TGCGCCAGCAGTGGGACTAGCGGGAGGGCAACCTACAATGAGCAGTTCTTC.

This chain uses TRBV19 with TRBJ1-5; a weak D match, TRBD1 (5 bases). This CDR3 spans 15 amino acids. V lost 6 bases and J 4 bases, leaving 16 bases between the germline ends. The V gene's germline CDR1 is LNHDA and CDR2 SQIVND (reference sequence). The CDR3: CASRGGLIRNQPQHF. In nucleotides, the CDR3 is TGTGCCAGTAGGGGGGGGTTGATTAGGAATCAGCCCCAGCATTTT.

The chain links TRBV4-1 to TRBJ2-7, with 10 bases identical to TRBD1. Unmatched junction bases numbered 5, after V lost 1 base and J lost 2 bases. This CDR3 region has 16 residues. CDR1 is MGHRA, CDR2 YSYEKL, per germline. For the CDR3, the DNA is TGCGCCAGCAGCCAAGGGGGACAGGGGAGGACCTACGAGCAGTACTTC. Protein sequence: CASSQGGQGRTYEQYF.